This TCR beta chain was documented in a study of blood T cell repertoires in COVID-19. This CDR3 region has 17 residues. Trimming pared 1 base from V and 3 bases from J, leaving 15 bases between. CDR1 KGHDR and CDR2 SFDVKD come from the germline V gene. The assay was immunoSEQ multiplex PCR, and TCRdb's table has in-frame clones only and misses some. The sample includes 150,000 to 200,000 clones, 90% to 95% seen only once; the top ten take under 2%. This chain joins TRBV24-1 and TRBJ1-3; the D is unclear. The sequenced material came from peripheral blood. This receptor was identified in a woman aged 55-70 years with COVID-19, enrolled during active disease. In DNA, the CDR3 is TGTGCCACCAGTGATTTTTTCTCCGTGAGATTTGGAAACACCATATATTTT. This translates into CATSDFFSVRFGNTIYF.